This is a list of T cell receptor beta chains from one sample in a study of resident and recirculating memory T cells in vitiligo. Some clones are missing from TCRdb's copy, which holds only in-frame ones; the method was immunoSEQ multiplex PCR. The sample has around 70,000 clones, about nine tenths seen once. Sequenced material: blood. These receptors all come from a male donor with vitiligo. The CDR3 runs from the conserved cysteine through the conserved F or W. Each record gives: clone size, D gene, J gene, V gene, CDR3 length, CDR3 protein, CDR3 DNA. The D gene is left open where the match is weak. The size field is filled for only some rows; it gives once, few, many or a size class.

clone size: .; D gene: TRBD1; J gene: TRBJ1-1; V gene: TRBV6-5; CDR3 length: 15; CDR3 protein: CASSSAGTANTEAFF; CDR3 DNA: TGTGCCAGCAGTTCTGCCGGGACAGCGAACACTGAAGCTTTCTTT
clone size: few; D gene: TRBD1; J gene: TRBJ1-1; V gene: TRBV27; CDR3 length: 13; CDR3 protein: CASSFAGGTEAFF; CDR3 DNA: TGTGCCAGCAGTTTCGCAGGGGGAACTGAAGCTTTCTTT
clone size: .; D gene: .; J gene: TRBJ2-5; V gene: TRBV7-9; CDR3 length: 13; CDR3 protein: CASSSTAQETQYF; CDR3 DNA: TGTGCCAGCAGCTCGACAGCGCAAGAGACCCAGTACTTC
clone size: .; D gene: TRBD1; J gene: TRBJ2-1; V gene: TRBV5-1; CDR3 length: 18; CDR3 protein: CASSWTGSGARAYNEQFF; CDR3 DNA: TGCGCCAGCAGCTGGACAGGGAGTGGGGCCCGGGCCTACAATGAGCAGTTCTTC
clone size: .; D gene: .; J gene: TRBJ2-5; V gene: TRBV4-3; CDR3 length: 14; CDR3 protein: CASSLQALGETQYF; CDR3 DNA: TGCGCCAGCAGCCTACAGGCCCTTGGGGAGACCCAGTACTTC
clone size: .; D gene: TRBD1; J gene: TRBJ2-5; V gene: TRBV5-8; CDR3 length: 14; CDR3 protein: CASSPRTGQETQYF; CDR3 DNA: TGTGCCAGCAGCCCTAGGACAGGCCAAGAGACCCAGTACTTC
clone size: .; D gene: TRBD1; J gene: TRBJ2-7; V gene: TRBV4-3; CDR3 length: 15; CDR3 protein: CASSQRQGPLYEQYF; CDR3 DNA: TGCGCCAGCAGCCAGAGACAGGGGCCCCTTTACGAGCAGTACTTC
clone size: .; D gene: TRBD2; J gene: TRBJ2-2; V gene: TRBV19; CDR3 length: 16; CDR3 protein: CASRAGTSANTGELFF; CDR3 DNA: TGTGCCAGTAGGGCCGGGACTAGCGCGAACACCGGGGAGCTGTTTTTT
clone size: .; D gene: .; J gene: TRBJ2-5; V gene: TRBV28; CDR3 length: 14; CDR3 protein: CASSGEGIWETQYF; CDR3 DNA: TGTGCCAGCAGTGGTGAGGGAATCTGGGAGACCCAGTACTTC
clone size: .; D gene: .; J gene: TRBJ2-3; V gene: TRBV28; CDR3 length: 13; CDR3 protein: CASTASGTDTQYF; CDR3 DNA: TGTGCCAGCACCGCAAGCGGCACAGATACGCAGTATTTT
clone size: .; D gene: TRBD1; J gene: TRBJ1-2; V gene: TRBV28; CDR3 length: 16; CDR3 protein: CASSSFGTGELYGYTF; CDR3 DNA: TGTGCCAGCAGTAGTTTCGGGACAGGGGAGTTGTATGGCTACACCTTC
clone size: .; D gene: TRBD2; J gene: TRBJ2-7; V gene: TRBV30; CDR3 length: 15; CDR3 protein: CAWREISGGRYEQYF; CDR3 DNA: TGTGCCTGGAGGGAGATTAGCGGGGGCAGGTACGAGCAGTACTTC
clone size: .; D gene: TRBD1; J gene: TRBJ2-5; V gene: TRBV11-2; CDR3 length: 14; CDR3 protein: CASSLGQGKETQYF; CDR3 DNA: TGTGCCAGCAGCTTGGGACAGGGCAAAGAGACCCAGTACTTC
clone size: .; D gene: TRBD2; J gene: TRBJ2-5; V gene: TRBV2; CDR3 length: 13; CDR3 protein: CATYGGERETQYF; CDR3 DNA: TGTGCCACCTACGGGGGGGAGCGAGAGACCCAGTACTTC
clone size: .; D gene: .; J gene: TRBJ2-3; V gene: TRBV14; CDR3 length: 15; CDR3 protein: CASSQVRQGPDTQYF; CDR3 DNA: TGTGCCAGCAGCCAAGTGCGGCAAGGTCCAGATACGCAGTATTTT
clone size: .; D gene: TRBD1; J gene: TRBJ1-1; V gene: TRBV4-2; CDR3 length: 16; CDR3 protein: CASSQYLGGPSSEAFF; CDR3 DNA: TGTGCCAGCAGCCAATACCTAGGGGGCCCTTCCTCTGAAGCTTTCTTT
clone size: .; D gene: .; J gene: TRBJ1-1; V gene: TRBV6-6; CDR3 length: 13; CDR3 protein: CASNYRGNTEAFF; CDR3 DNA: TGTGCCAGCAATTATCGGGGTAACACTGAAGCTTTCTTT
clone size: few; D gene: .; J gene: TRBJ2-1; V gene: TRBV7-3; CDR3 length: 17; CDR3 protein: CASSLEGGVSSYNEQFF; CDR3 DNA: TGTGCCAGCAGCTTAGAGGGCGGGGTGAGCTCCTACAATGAGCAGTTCTTC
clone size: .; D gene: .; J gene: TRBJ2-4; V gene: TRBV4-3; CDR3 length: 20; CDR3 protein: CASSQDGDSGGPLAKNIQYF; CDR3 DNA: TGCGCCAGCAGCCAAGATGGGGACAGCGGGGGCCCCTTAGCCAAAAACATTCAGTACTTC
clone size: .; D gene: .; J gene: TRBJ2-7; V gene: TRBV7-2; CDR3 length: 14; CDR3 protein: CASNPTYGAYEQYF; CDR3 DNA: TGTGCCAGCAACCCCACCTACGGAGCCTACGAGCAGTACTTC
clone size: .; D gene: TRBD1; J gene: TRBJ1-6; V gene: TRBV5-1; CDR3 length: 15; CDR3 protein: CASSTQGGYNSPLHF; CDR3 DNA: TGCGCCAGCAGCACACAGGGGGGTTATAATTCACCCCTCCACTTT
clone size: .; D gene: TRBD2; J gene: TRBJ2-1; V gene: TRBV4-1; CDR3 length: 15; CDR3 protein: CASSTGTSGYNEQFF; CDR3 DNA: TGCGCCAGCAGTACCGGGACTAGCGGTTACAATGAGCAGTTCTTC
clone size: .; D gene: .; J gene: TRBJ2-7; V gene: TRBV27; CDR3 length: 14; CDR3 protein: CASSGRDYGREQYF; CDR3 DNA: TGTGCCAGCAGTGGCAGGGATTATGGTCGCGAGCAGTACTTC
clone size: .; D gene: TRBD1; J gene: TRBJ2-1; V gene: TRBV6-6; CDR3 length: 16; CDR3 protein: CASSYPPGQGNNEQFF; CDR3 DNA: TGTGCCAGCAGTTACCCTCCGGGACAGGGTAACAATGAGCAGTTCTTC